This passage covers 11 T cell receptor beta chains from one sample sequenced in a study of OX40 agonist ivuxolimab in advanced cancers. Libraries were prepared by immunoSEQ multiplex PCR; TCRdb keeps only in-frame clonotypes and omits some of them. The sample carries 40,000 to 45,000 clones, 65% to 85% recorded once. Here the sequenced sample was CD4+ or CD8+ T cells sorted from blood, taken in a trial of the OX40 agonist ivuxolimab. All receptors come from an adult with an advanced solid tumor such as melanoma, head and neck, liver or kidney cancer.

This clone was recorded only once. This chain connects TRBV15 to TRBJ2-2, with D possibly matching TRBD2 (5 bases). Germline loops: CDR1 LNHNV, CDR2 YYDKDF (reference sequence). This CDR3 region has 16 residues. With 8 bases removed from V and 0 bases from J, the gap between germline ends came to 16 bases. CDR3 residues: CATGERSRTNTGELFF. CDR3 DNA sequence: TGTGCCACCGGGGAGCGGAGCCGCACGAACACCGGGGAGCTGTTTTTT.

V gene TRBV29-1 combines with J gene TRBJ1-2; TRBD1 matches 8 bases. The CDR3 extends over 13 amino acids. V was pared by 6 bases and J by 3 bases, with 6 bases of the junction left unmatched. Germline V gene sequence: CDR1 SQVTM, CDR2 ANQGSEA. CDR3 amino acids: CSVLRTGYYGYTF. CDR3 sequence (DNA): TGCAGCGTCCTCCGGACAGGGTACTATGGCTACACCTTC.

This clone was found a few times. The CDR3 DNA sequence: TGTGCCATCATGGAGATAACCGGGACAGGGGATGGAAACACCATATATTTT. Protein product: CAIMEITGTGDGNTIYF. The rearrangement links TRBV10-3 to TRBJ1-3, with TRBD1 matching over 10 bases. The germline V gene has CDR1 ENHRY and CDR2 SYGVKD. J was trimmed by 3 bases and V by 7 bases; bases with no gene match: 12. The CDR3 spans 17 residues.

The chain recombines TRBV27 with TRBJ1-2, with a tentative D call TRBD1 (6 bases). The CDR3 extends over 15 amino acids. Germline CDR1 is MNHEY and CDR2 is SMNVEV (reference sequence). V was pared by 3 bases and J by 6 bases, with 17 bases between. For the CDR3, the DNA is TGTGCCAGCAGTTTTCTCGGGGGCGCAATCCATGGCTACACCTTC. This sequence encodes CASSFLGGAIHGYTF.

CDR3 in DNA: TGTGCCAGCAGCTTGATGCTCAGCACAGATACGCAGTATTTT. As protein: CASSLMLSTDTQYF. The chain is built from TRBV11-2 and TRBJ2-3; D ambiguous. The CDR3 consists of 14 residues. V was cut by 3 bases and J by 0 bases, with 7 bases left in between. The V gene's germline CDR1 is SGHAT and CDR2 FQNNGV.

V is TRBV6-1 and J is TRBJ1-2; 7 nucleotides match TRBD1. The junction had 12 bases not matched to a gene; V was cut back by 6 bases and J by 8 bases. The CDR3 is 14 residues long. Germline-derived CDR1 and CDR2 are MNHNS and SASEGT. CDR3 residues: CASRDRPVIWGYTF. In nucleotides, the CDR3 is TGTGCCAGCAGGGACAGGCCCGTGATCTGGGGCTACACCTTC.

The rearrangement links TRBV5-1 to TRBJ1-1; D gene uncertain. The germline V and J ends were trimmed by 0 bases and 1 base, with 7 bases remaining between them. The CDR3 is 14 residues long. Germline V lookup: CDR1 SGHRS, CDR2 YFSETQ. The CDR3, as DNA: TGCGCCAGCAGCTTGGAACAGTCGAACACTGAAGCTTTCTTT. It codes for CASSLEQSNTEAFF. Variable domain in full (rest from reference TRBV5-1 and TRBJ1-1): KAGVTQTPRYLIKTRGQQVTLSCSPISGHRSVSWYQQTPGQGLQFLFEYFSETQRNKGNFPGRFSGRQFSNSRSEMNVSTLELGDSALYLCASSLEQSNTEAFFGQGTRLTVV.

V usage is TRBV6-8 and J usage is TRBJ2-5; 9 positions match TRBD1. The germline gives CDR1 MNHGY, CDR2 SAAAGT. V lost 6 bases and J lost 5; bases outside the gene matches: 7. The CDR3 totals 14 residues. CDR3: CASSLNRGHETQYF. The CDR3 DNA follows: TGTGCCAGCAGCCTAAACAGGGGGCACGAGACCCAGTACTTC.

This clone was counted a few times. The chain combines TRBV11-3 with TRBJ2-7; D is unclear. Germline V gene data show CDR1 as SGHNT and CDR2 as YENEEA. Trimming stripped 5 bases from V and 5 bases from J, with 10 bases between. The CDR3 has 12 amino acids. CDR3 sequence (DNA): TGTGCCAGCAGCCCACGACGCGACGAGCAGTACTTC. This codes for CASSPRRDEQYF.

The CDR3 coding sequence is TGTGCCAGCAGTTTAAGTCCGAGGGCCTATAATTCACCCCTCCACTTT. It encodes CASSLSPRAYNSPLHF. The V call is TRBV27, the J call TRBJ1-6, with D unclear. Trimming took 2 bases from V and 2 from J, leaving 10 bases between them. This CDR3 region has 16 residues. Germline V gives CDR1 MNHEY, CDR2 SMNVEV (reference sequence).

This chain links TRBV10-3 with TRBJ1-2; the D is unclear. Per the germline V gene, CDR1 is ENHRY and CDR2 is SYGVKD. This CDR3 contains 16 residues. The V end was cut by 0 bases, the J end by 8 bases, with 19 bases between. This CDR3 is CAISESIMERDRGYTF. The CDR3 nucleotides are TGTGCCATCAGTGAGTCGATAATGGAGAGGGATAGAGGCTACACCTTC.